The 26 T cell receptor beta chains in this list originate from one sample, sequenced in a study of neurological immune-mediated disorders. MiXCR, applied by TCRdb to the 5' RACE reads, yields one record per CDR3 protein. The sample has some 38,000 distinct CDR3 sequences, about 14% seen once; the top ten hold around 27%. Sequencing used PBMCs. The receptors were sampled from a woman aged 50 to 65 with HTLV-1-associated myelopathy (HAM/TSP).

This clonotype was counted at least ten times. The CDR3 reads CASSQDGRAGRQETQYF. The CDR3 DNA is TGTGCCAGCAGCCAAGATGGGAGGGCAGGTCGCCAGGAGACCCAGTACTTC. This chain links TRBV3-1 with TRBJ2-5, with TRBD2 matching 7 bases. V dropped 0 bases and J dropped 5; count of bases not matched to a gene: 12. CDR3 length: 17 amino acids. Germline V gives CDR1 LGHDT, CDR2 YNNKEL (reference sequence).

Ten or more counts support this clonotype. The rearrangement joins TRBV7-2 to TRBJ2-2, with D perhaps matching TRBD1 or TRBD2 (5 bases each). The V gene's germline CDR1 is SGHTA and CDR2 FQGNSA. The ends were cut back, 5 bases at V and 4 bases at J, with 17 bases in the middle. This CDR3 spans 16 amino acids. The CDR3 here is CASSPGPGKGTGELFF. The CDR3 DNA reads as TGTGCCAGCAGCCCGGGACCCGGAAAAGGCACCGGGGAGCTGTTTTTT.

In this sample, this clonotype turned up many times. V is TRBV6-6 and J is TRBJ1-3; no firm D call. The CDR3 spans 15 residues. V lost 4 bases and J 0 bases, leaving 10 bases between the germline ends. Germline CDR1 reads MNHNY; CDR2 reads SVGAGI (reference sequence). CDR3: CASSFDQSSGNTIYF. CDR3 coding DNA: TGTGCCAGCAGTTTCGACCAGAGCTCTGGAAACACCATATATTTT.

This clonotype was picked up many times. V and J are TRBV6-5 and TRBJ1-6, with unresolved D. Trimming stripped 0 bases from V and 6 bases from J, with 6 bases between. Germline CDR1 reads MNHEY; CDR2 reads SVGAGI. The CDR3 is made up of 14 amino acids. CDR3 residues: CASSYSTGNSPLHF. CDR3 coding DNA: TGTGCCAGCAGTTACTCGACTGGTAATTCACCCCTCCACTTT.

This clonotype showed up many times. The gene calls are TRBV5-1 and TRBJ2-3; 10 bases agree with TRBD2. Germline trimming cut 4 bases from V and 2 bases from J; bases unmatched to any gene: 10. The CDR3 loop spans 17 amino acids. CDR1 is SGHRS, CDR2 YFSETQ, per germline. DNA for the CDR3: TGCGCCAGCAGCCCCGGGGAGCGGGGGGGCCCCACAGATACGCAGTATTTT. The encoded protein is CASSPGERGGPTDTQYF.

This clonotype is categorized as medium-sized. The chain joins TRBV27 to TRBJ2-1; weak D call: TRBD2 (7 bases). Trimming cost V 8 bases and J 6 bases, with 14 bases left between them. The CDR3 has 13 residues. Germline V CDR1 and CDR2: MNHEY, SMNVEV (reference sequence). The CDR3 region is CASSGRGANEQFF. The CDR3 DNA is TGTGCCAGCTCAGGCCGGGGGGCCAATGAGCAGTTCTTC.

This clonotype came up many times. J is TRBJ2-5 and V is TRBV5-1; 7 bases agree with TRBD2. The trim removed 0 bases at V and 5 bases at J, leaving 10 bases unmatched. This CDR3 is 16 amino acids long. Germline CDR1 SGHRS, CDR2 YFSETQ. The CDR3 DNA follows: TGCGCCAGCAGCTTGGTGAGGACTGCCGGGGGGGAGACCCAGTACTTC. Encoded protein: CASSLVRTAGGETQYF.

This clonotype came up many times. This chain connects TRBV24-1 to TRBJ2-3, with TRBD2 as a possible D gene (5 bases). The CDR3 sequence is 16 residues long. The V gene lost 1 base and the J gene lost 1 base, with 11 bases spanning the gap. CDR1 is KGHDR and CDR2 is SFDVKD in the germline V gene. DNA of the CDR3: TGTGCCACCAGTGATTTAAACAAAGCGGGCACAGATACGCAGTATTTT. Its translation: CATSDLNKAGTDTQYF.

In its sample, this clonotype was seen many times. CDR3 residues: CSARGGQSNQPQHF. The CDR3 nucleotides are TGCAGTGCTAGGGGAGGACAGAGCAATCAGCCCCAGCATTTT. The chain couples TRBV20-1 to TRBJ1-5; tentative D call: TRBD1 (6 bases). This CDR3 spans 14 amino acids. Trimming stripped 3 bases from V and 1 base from J, with 10 bases between. The germline V gene encodes CDR1 DFQATT and CDR2 SNEGSKA (reference sequence).

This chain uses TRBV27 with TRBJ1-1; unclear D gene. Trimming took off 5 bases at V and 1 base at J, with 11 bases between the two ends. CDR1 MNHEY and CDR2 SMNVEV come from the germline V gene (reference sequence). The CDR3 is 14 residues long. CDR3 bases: TGTGCCAGCAGTCCGAACCGGGAGAACACTGAAGCTTTCTTT. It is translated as CASSPNRENTEAFF.

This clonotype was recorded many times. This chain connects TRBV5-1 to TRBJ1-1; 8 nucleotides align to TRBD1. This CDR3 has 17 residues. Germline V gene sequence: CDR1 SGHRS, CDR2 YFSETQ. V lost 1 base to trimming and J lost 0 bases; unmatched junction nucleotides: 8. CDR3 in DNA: TGCGCCAGCAGCTTGCAAGGGACAGGATCTATGAACACTGAAGCTTTCTTT. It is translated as CASSLQGTGSMNTEAFF.

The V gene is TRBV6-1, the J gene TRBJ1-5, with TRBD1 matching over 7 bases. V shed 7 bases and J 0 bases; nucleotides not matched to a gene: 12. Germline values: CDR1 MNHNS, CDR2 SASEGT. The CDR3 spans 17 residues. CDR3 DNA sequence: TGTGCCAGCAAAGTTAACACAGGGGACCATAGCAATCAGCCCCAGCATTTT. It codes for CASKVNTGDHSNQPQHF.

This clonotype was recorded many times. Here the CDR3 reads CASSSLTGSTDTQYF. For the CDR3, the DNA is TGTGCCAGCAGTTCCCTTACAGGAAGCACAGATACGCAGTATTTT. V usage is TRBV12-3 or TRBV12-4 and J usage is TRBJ2-3; a weak D match, TRBD1 (5 bases). The V end lost 4 bases, the J end lost 0 bases, and 11 bases lay between the germline ends. This CDR3 region has 15 residues.

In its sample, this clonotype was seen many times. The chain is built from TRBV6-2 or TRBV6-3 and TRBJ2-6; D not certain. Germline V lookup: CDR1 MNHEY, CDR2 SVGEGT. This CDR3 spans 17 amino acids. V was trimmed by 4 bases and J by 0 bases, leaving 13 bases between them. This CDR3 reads CASSSRARNSGANVLTF. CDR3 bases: TGTGCCAGCAGTTCTAGGGCGCGGAACTCTGGGGCCAACGTCCTGACTTTC.

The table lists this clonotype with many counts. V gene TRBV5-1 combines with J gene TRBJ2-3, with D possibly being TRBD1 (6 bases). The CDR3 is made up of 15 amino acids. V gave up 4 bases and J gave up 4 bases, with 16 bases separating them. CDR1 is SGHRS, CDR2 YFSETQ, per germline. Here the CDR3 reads CASSKDPGAADTQYF. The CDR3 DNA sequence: TGCGCCAGCAGCAAGGACCCAGGGGCGGCAGATACGCAGTATTTT. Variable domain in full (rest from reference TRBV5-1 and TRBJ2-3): KAGVTQTPRYLIKTRGQQVTLSCSPISGHRSVSWYQQTPGQGLQFLFEYFSETQRNKGNFPGRFSGRQFSNSRSEMNVSTLELGDSALYLCASSKDPGAADTQYFGPGTRLTVL.

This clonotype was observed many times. The CDR3 reads CASSKGGGETPLHF. The CDR3, as DNA: TGTGCCAGCAGTAAAGGGGGGGGCGAGACACCCCTCCACTTT. The chain carries TRBV12-3 or TRBV12-4 and TRBJ1-6, with D possibly matching TRBD1 (6 bases). The CDR3 is 14 residues long. Between the trimmed V and J ends, which lost 5 bases and 11 bases, there was a span of 16 bases.

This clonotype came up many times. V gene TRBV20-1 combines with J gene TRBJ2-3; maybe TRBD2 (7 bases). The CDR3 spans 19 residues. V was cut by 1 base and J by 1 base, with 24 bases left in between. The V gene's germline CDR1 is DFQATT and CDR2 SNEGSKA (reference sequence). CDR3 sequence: CSARVLGGGGVIGTDTQYF. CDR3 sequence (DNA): TGCAGTGCTAGAGTTTTGGGGGGCGGGGGAGTTATTGGCACAGATACGCAGTATTTT.

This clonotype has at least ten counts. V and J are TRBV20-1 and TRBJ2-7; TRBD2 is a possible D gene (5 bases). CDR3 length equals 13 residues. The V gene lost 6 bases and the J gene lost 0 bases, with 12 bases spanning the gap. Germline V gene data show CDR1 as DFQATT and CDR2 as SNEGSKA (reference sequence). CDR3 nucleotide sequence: TGCAGTGCCGATATGGGGAGCTCCTACGAGCAGTACGTC. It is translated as CSADMGSSYEQYV.

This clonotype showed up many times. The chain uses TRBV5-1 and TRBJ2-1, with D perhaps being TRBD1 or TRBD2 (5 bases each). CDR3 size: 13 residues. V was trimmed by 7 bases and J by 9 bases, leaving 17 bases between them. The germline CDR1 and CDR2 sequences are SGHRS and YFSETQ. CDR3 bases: TGCGCCAGCGGGACGATCCTCGACGGTGAGCAGTTCTTC. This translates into CASGTILDGEQFF.

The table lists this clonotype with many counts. In DNA, the CDR3 is TGTGCCAGCAGCGTAGAGTCAGGCTATAATTCACCCCTCCACTTT. Its translation is CASSVESGYNSPLHF. The V gene is TRBV9, the J gene TRBJ1-6; D is undetermined. The CDR3 runs to 15 residues. V lost 0 bases, J lost 3 bases, and 7 bases lay in between. Per the germline V gene, CDR1 is SGDLS and CDR2 is YYNGEE.

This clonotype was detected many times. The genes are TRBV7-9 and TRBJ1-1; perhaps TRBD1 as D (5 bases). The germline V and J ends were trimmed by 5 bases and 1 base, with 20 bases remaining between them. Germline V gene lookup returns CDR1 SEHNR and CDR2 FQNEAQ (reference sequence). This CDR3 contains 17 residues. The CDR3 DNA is TGTGCCAGCAGCCCCTCCCCAAGCAGGGTTGGGAACACTGAAGCTTTCTTT. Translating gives CASSPSPSRVGNTEAFF.

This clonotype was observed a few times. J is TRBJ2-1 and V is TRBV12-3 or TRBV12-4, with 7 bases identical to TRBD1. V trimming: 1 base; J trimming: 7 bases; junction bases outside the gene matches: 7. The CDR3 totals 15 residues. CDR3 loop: CASSLGQGSRNEQFF. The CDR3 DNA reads TGTGCCAGCAGTTTAGGACAGGGAAGTAGGAATGAGCAGTTCTTC.

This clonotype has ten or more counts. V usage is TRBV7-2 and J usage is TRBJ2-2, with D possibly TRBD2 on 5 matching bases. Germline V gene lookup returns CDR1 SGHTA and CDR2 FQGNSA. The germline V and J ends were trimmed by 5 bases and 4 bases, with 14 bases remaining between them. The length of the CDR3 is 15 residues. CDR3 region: CASSPRTFGTGELFF. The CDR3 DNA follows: TGTGCCAGCAGCCCGCGGACTTTCGGCACCGGGGAGCTGTTTTTT.

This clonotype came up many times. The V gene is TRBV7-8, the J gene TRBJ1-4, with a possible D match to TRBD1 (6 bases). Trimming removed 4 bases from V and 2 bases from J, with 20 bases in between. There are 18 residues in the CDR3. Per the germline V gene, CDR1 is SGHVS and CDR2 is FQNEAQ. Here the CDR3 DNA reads TGTGCCAGCAGCTCACCACAGGGACGTTTGGCGACTAATGAAAAACTGTTTTTT. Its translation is CASSSPQGRLATNEKLFF.

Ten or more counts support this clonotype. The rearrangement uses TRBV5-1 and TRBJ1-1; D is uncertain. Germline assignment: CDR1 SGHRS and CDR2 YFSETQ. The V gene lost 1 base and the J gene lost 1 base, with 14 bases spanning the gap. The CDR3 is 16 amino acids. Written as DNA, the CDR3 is TGCGCCAGCAGCTTGAAGCCAGGATCGACGAACACTGAAGCTTTCTTT. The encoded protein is CASSLKPGSTNTEAFF.

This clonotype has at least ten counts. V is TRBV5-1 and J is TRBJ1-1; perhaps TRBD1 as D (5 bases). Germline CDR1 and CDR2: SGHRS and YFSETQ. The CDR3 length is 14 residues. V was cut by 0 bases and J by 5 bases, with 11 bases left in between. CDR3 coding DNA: TGCGCCAGCAGCTTGGTTGCGGGGCAGACTGAAGCTTTCTTT. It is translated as CASSLVAGQTEAFF.